These 29 T cell receptor beta chains originate from one sample sequenced in a study of blood T cell repertoires in COVID-19. Sequencing used immunoSEQ multiplex PCR; TCRdb keeps in-frame clones, though not all of them. Among approximately 140,000 clones, over 75% were seen once, and the ten largest hold roughly 3.9%. Material: PBMCs or T cells enriched from blood (not recorded which). Source of these receptors: a man aged 45-65 years in a cohort exposed to, infected with or recovered from COVID-19 (not recorded which).

The rearrangement links TRBV12-3 or TRBV12-4 to TRBJ1-5, with 10 bases lining up with TRBD1. This CDR3 contains 13 residues. The junction had 1 base not matched to a gene; V was cut back by 5 bases and J by 6 bases. The CDR3 loop is CASSGQGGQPQHF. Here the CDR3 DNA reads TGTGCCAGCAGTGGACAGGGGGGTCAGCCCCAGCATTTT.

The chain uses TRBV20-1 and TRBJ1-2; D gene uncertain. V was pared by 5 bases and J by 10 bases, with 14 bases between. The germline gives CDR1 DFQATT, CDR2 SNEGSKA (reference sequence). This CDR3 is built from 11 residues. CDR3 sequence (DNA): TGCAGTGCTCATTGGAAGACTCACTACACCTTC. Its translation: CSAHWKTHYTF.

The chain joins TRBV6-2 or TRBV6-3 to TRBJ2-1, with D maybe TRBD1 (6 bases). Germline V lookup: CDR1 MNHEY, CDR2 SVGEGT. This CDR3 is built from 15 residues. Trimming removed 4 bases at V and 0 bases at J, with 10 bases between. CDR3 loop: CASSSSGVSYNEQFF. CDR3 DNA: TGTGCCAGCAGTTCTTCAGGGGTCTCCTACAATGAGCAGTTCTTC.

The chain joins TRBV6-2 or TRBV6-3 to TRBJ1-5; D gene uncertain. The germline V gene has CDR1 MNHEY and CDR2 SVGEGT. V was shortened by 5 bases and J by 5 bases, with 7 bases between the two germline ends. This CDR3 spans 12 amino acids. Here the CDR3 DNA reads TGTGCCAGCAGTCCAACTTATCAGCCCCAGCATTTT. This gives the protein CASSPTYQPQHF.

The genes are TRBV4-1 and TRBJ1-2; D perhaps matches TRBD1 (5 bases). Between the trimmed V and J ends, which lost 2 bases and 4 bases, there was a span of 14 bases. From germline, CDR1 is MGHRA and CDR2 YSYEKL. The CDR3 totals 15 residues. The CDR3 protein is CASSQHIQASYGYTF. The CDR3 nucleotides are TGCGCCAGCAGCCAACATATACAGGCTTCCTATGGCTACACCTTC.

V gene TRBV10-3 combines with J gene TRBJ1-2, with 10 nucleotides matching TRBD1. The CDR3 is made up of 16 amino acids. Germline V gene sequence: CDR1 ENHRY, CDR2 SYGVKD. V lost 9 bases, J lost 3 bases, and 13 bases stayed unmatched. In DNA form, the CDR3 reads TGTGCCATTTGCCCGGGACAGGGGAATGGGGACTATGGCTACACCTTC. Amino acid sequence: CAICPGQGNGDYGYTF.

The count of this clone is one. This chain connects TRBV27 to TRBJ2-7, with 7 bases matching TRBD2. Germline V gene data show CDR1 as MNHEY and CDR2 as SMNVEV (reference sequence). With 5 bases clipped from V and 4 bases from J, the junction kept 8 bases outside the gene matches. The CDR3 sequence is 14 residues long. The DNA of the CDR3 is TGTGCCAGCAGTGCACGGAGCGGGACGTACGAGCAGTACTTC. Translated: CASSARSGTYEQYF.

The rearrangement links TRBV7-9 to TRBJ2-7; D may be TRBD2 (5 bases). The germline V gene has CDR1 SEHNR and CDR2 FQNEAQ (reference sequence). CDR3 length equals 15 residues. V lost 3 bases and J 3 bases, leaving 15 bases between the germline ends. The CDR3 sequence: CASSFTVEGSYEQYF. DNA for the CDR3: TGTGCCAGCAGCTTTACTGTGGAAGGGAGCTACGAGCAGTACTTC.

For the CDR3, the DNA is TGTGCTAGTGCCTTGGGGAGCTATGAGACCCAGTACTTC. Translation gives CASALGSYETQYF. The genes are TRBV12-5 and TRBJ2-5, with D perhaps matching TRBD2 (5 bases). Trimming took 7 bases from V and 5 from J, leaving 14 bases between them. Per the germline V gene, CDR1 is LGHNT and CDR2 is FRNRAP. The CDR3 loop spans 13 amino acids.

The chain employs TRBV5-6 and TRBJ2-3, with D unclear. Germline lookup yields CDR1 SGHDT and CDR2 YYEEEE. V was clipped by 4 bases and J by 1 base, with 16 bases between them. There are 16 residues in the CDR3. Written as DNA, the CDR3 is TGTGCCAGCAGCCGCCGCGGAATCCGCGGCACAGATACGCAGTATTTT. It codes for CASSRRGIRGTDTQYF.

The chain is built from TRBV5-1 and TRBJ2-7; TRBD2 aligns across 8 bases. CDR3 length: 14 residues. The V gene end was trimmed by 3 bases and the J gene end by 3 bases; junction bases not matched to a gene: 5. The germline gives CDR1 SGHRS, CDR2 YFSETQ. The CDR3 DNA sequence: TGCGCCAGCAGCTCCGGGACTAGTAGCTACGAGCAGTACTTC. It specifies CASSSGTSSYEQYF. The complete variable domain, with remaining parts taken from reference TRBV5-1 and TRBJ2-7, reads KAGVTQTPRYLIKTRGQQVTLSCSPISGHRSVSWYQQTPGQGLQFLFEYFSETQRNKGNFPGRFSGRQFSNSRSEMNVSTLELGDSALYLCASSSGTSSYEQYFGPGTRLTVT.

J is TRBJ2-1 and V is TRBV7-6, with 7 bases matching TRBD2. The CDR3 covers 15 residues. In germline, CDR1 is SGHVS, CDR2 FNYEAQ. V lost 5 bases and J lost 5; bases outside the gene matches: 9. CDR3 residues: CASSLNGLVNNEQFF. Written as DNA, the CDR3 is TGTGCCAGCAGCCTAAACGGACTAGTCAACAATGAGCAGTTCTTC.

The chain uses TRBV2 and TRBJ2-1; maybe TRBD2 (6 bases). CDR1 and CDR2 from the germline V gene are SNHLY and FYNNEI. This CDR3 spans 13 amino acids. Trimming stripped 7 bases from V and 2 bases from J, with 9 bases between. CDR3 in DNA: TGTGCCAGCACTGCGGGAACCTACAATGAGCAGTTCTTC. Protein sequence: CASTAGTYNEQFF.

V is TRBV12-3 or TRBV12-4 and J is TRBJ2-1; D is ambiguous. Trimming took 3 bases from V and 3 from J, leaving 6 bases between them. The CDR3 length is 13 residues. The CDR3 spells CASSFASYNEQFF. CDR3 nucleotides: TGTGCCAGCAGTTTCGCGAGCTACAATGAGCAGTTCTTC.

Here the CDR3 DNA reads TGTGCCAGCAGTCTCCGGGACACAAGGCAAGAGACCCAGTACTTC. Protein product: CASSLRDTRQETQYF. The chain employs TRBV2 and TRBJ2-5; perhaps TRBD1 as D (6 bases). In germline, CDR1 is SNHLY, CDR2 FYNNEI. The CDR3 totals 15 residues. V was clipped by 5 bases and J by 2 bases, with 15 bases between them.

This clone was picked up one time. J is TRBJ1-2 and V is TRBV15, with D maybe TRBD1 (6 bases). From germline, CDR1 is LNHNV and CDR2 YYDKDF (reference sequence). The length of the CDR3 is 15 residues. V was shortened by 3 bases and J by 4 bases, with 15 bases between the two germline ends. The CDR3 loop reads CATSRTEQGFYGYTF. CDR3 nucleotide sequence: TGTGCCACCAGCAGGACTGAACAGGGTTTCTATGGCTACACCTTC.

The CDR3 loop is CASRLALRGQAEGIVNTEAFF. CDR3 DNA: TGTGCAAGTCGCTTAGCGCTACGGGGACAGGCGGAAGGGATAGTGAACACTGAAGCTTTCTTT. This rearrangement joins TRBV12-2 to TRBJ1-1; no DNA check was done on the table's D call, TRBD1. TRBV12-2 is a documented pseudogene. The CDR3 length is 21 residues.

The genes are TRBV9 and TRBJ2-1, with D possibly TRBD2 on 6 matching bases. Trimming cost V 3 bases and J 0 bases, with 13 bases left between them. The CDR3 has 16 amino acids. Germline CDR1 and CDR2: SGDLS and YYNGEE. The CDR3 bases are TGTGCCAGCAGCGGCCTCAGCGGGTCCTCCTACAATGAGCAGTTCTTC. Translated, it gives CASSGLSGSSYNEQFF. Full variable domain (missing parts from reference TRBV9 and TRBJ2-1): DSGVTQTPKHLITATGQRVTLRCSPRSGDLSVYWYQQSLDQGLQFLIQYYNGEERAKGNILERFSAQQFPDLHSELNLSSLELGDSALYFCASSGLSGSSYNEQFFGPGTRLTVL.

This clone was observed a single time. The chain links TRBV6-2 or TRBV6-3 to TRBJ2-1; D might be TRBD2 (5 bases). V gave up 0 bases and J gave up 1 base, with 22 bases separating them. This CDR3 has 20 amino acids. Germline-derived CDR1 and CDR2 are MNHEY and SVGEGT. The CDR3 nucleotides are TGTGCCAGCAGTTACTCGAAAATGTCGAGGGCGTTTGGGTCCTACAATGAGCAGTTCTTC. Its translation is CASSYSKMSRAFGSYNEQFF.

CDR3 region: CASSAGTGFEAFF. The CDR3 DNA reads TGTGCCAGCAGTGCCGGGACAGGGTTTGAAGCTTTCTTT. The V gene is TRBV9, the J gene TRBJ1-1; 9 bases are a match to TRBD1. The J segment lost 7 bases and the V segment lost 5 bases, leaving 6 bases of the junction unmatched. The length of the CDR3 is 13 residues. CDR1 SGDLS and CDR2 YYNGEE come from the germline V gene.

In its sample, this clone was seen once. The chain joins TRBV10-1 to TRBJ2-5, with 9 bases that match TRBD1. Germline CDR1 reads WNHNN; CDR2 reads SYGVQD (reference sequence). The CDR3 is 13 residues long. The ends lost 8 bases at V and 5 bases at J; junction bases unmatched: 6. The chain's CDR3 is CASSQGAFETQYF. The DNA for the CDR3 is TGCGCCAGCTCACAGGGGGCATTCGAGACCCAGTACTTC.

This clone came up once. The chain carries TRBV6-5 and TRBJ1-4; no definite D call. The CDR3 runs to 13 residues. CDR1 and CDR2 (germline): MNHEY, SVGAGI. The V end was cut by 4 bases, the J end by 8 bases, with 11 bases between. CDR3 in amino acids: CASSWARAEKLFF. The CDR3 DNA is TGTGCCAGCAGTTGGGCGCGGGCAGAAAAACTGTTTTTT.

The chain recombines TRBV3-1 (or the pseudogene TRBV3-2) with TRBJ2-7, with D perhaps matching TRBD1 (6 bases). CDR1 is LGHDT, CDR2 YNNKEL, per germline (reference sequence). The V end was cut by 5 bases, the J end by 1 base, with 18 bases between. CDR3 length equals 16 residues. The CDR3 spells CASSSCLRQGSYEQYF. The DNA for the CDR3 is TGTGCCAGCAGCTCTTGTCTAAGGCAGGGGTCCTACGAGCAGTACTTC.

The V gene is TRBV5-4, the J gene TRBJ2-7; TRBD2 agrees at 8 bases. V dropped 0 bases and J dropped 5; count of bases not matched to a gene: 4. Germline assignment: CDR1 SGHNT and CDR2 YYREEE (reference sequence). There are 14 residues in the CDR3. The CDR3 nucleotides are TGTGCCAGCAGCTTGGACGGGGGGGCCCACGAGCAGTACTTC. Translation gives CASSLDGGAHEQYF.

In this sample, this clone turned up a few times. J is TRBJ2-1 and V is TRBV11-2; D may be TRBD2 (5 bases). CDR1 and CDR2 (germline): SGHAT, FQNNGV. Between the trimmed V and J ends, which lost 1 base and 12 bases, there was a span of 13 bases. The CDR3 consists of 13 residues. The CDR3 protein is CASSLGSRGWQFF. The CDR3 bases are TGTGCCAGCAGCTTAGGAAGTCGGGGATGGCAGTTCTTC. The full variable domain, rest sourced from reference TRBV11-2 and TRBJ2-1, is EAGVAQSPRYKIIEKRQSVAFWCNPISGHATLYWYQQILGQGPKLLIQFQNNGVVDDSQLPKDRFSAERLKGVDSTLKIQPAKLEDSAVYLCASSLGSRGWQFFGPGTRLTVL.

This clone has just a few counts. CDR3 residues: CSVGGGSEAFF. CDR3 sequence (DNA): TGCAGCGTTGGGGGCGGATCTGAAGCTTTCTTT. This chain joins TRBV29-1 and TRBJ1-1, with D possibly matching TRBD1 (5 bases). Germline V lookup: CDR1 SQVTM, CDR2 ANQGSEA. Trimming took off 4 bases at V and 6 bases at J, with 9 bases between the two ends. The CDR3 runs to 11 residues.

The chain links TRBV30 to TRBJ2-1; the D gene is possibly TRBD2 (6 bases). From germline, CDR1 is GTSNPN and CDR2 SVGIG (reference sequence). The ends were cut back, 1 base at V and 2 bases at J, with 15 bases in the middle. CDR3 length: 16 residues. Here the CDR3 reads CAWSGRSGTAYNEQFF. CDR3 bases: TGTGCCTGGAGTGGCCGTTCCGGGACTGCCTACAATGAGCAGTTCTTC.

The J gene is TRBJ2-7, the V gene TRBV5-1; 7 bases line up with TRBD1. Losses at the gene ends were 3 bases for V and 3 bases for J; bases not matched to a gene: 9. Looked up from germline, CDR1 is SGHRS and CDR2 is YFSETQ. The CDR3 loop spans 15 amino acids. The DNA of the CDR3 is TGCGCCAGCAGCTCCAGGGACAGCGGTATCTACGAGCAGTACTTC. This gives the protein CASSSRDSGIYEQYF.

The chain uses TRBV19 and TRBJ1-1; TRBD1 is a possible D gene (5 bases). Trimming removed 1 base from V and 9 bases from J, with 15 bases in between. The germline V gene has CDR1 LNHDA and CDR2 SQIVND (reference sequence). The CDR3 runs 14 residues. The CDR3 protein is CASSIGGGSKKAFF. The CDR3, as DNA: TGTGCCAGTAGTATAGGGGGGGGGTCCAAGAAAGCTTTCTTT.